This TCR beta chain was recorded in a study of blood T cells in healthy people across ages. Overall study results and limits: Naive CD4+ cells and diversity were both higher in long-lived donors than in aged donors. As naive T cell percentage varied, TCR beta diversity correlated strongly with it.

Germline CDR1 is SGDLS and CDR2 is YYNGEE. There are 13 residues in the CDR3. The V end lost 0 bases, the J end lost 8 bases, and 11 bases lay between the germline ends. Notes on this clonotype: What it recognizes is unknown.

PCR was performed a second time for about 6 to 12 cycles using a sample-barcoded 5' primer and a J-beta primer mix. One entry per CDR3 protein results from TCRdb running MiXCR on the 5' RACE reads. Of hundreds of thousands of distinct CDR3 sequences listed, 56% are singletons. Per-sample PBMC isolation yielded at least 6 million cells. This rearrangement joins TRBV9 to TRBJ1-2; D uncertain. This sequence originates from a man in his forties in good health. The sequenced material came from blood. CDR3: CASSVATPEGYTF. In DNA, the CDR3 is TGTGCCAGCAGCGTAGCCACACCTGAAGGCTACACCTTC.